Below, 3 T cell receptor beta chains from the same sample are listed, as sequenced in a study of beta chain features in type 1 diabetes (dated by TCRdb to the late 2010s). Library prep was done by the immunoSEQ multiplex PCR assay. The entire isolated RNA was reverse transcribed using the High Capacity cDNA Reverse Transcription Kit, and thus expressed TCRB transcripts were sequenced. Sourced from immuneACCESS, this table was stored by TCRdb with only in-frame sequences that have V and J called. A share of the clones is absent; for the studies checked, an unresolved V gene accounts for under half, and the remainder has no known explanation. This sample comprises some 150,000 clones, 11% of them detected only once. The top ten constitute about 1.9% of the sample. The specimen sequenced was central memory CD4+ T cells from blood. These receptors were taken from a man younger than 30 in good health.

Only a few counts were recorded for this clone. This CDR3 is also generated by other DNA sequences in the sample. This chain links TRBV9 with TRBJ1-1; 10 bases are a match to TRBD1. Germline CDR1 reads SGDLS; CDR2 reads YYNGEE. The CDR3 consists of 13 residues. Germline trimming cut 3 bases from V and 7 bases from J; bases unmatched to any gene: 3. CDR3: CASSAGQGVEAFF. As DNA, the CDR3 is TGTGCCAGCAGCGCCGGACAGGGGGTTGAAGCTTTCTTT.

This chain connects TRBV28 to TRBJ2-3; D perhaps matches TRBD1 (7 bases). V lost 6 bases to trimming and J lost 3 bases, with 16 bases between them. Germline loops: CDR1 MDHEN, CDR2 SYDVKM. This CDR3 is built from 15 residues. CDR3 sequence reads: CASSPRGRGTDTQYF. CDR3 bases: TGTGCCAGCAGCCCGCGGGGCAGGGGGACAGATACGCAGTATTTT.

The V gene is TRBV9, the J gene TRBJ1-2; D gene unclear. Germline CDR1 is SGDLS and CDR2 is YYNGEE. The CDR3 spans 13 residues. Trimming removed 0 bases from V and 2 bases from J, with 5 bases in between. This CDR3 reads CASSVEANYGYTF. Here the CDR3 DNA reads TGTGCCAGCAGCGTAGAGGCCAACTATGGCTACACCTTC.